This TCR beta chain was obtained from a study of cytomegalovirus exposure and HLA in healthy donors. Findings and caveats of the study: Among TCR sequences, most were rare, though some public TCRs appeared in many donors. In a later analysis, first-cohort TCR clusters were found to tend to co-occur in the 100 to 150 validation repertoires.

The method was immunoSEQ multiplex PCR; TCRdb's version includes in-frame clones alone and lacks a portion of them. The sample contains under 140,000 clones, approximately 90% of which appear only once. A note on this clone: Its antigen remains unidentified.

The material sequenced was PBMCs. This sequence was found in a woman in her late teens or twenties in good health and CMV-seronegative.

The CDR3 DNA follows: TGTGCCAGCAGAGAAAGCGGGGGGGCCTTCGGGGATACGCAGTATTTT. Translated: CASRESGGAFGDTQYF. V usage is TRBV28 and J usage is TRBJ2-3; 10 bases are a match to TRBD2. The CDR3 has 16 residues. J lost 6 bases, V lost 6 bases, and 12 bases had no gene match. CDR1 is MDHEN, CDR2 SYDVKM, per germline.